A single sample is the source of the 25 T cell receptor beta chains below, sequenced in a study of blood T cell repertoires in COVID-19 (dated by TCRdb to the early 2020s). Library prep was done by the immunoSEQ multiplex PCR assay. The table comes from immuneACCESS by way of TCRdb, which keeps in-frame sequences with V and J called. Part of the clones is missing from these tables; in studies checked, under half for an unresolved V gene and the rest for unknown reasons. This sample holds 180,000 or so clones; 75% to 90% were observed only once. 8.2% of the sample belongs to the ten largest clones. Sequencing was carried out using peripheral blood. Receptors were obtained from a woman in her fifties or sixties with acute or convalescent COVID-19.

This clone was picked up a small number of times. The chain joins TRBV6-5 to TRBJ2-5, with unresolved D. Trimming took off 2 bases at V and 1 base at J, with 11 bases between the two ends. The CDR3 loop spans 15 amino acids. The germline V gene has CDR1 MNHEY and CDR2 SVGAGI. Here the CDR3 DNA reads TGTGCCAGCAGTTACGAGGAGAGCGCCCAAGAGACCCAGTACTTC. Its protein is CASSYEESAQETQYF.

The chain links TRBV5-1 to TRBJ2-2, with D possibly being TRBD2 (6 bases). The germline V gene has CDR1 SGHRS and CDR2 YFSETQ. This CDR3 spans 14 amino acids. The V end was cut by 0 bases, the J end by 7 bases, with 10 bases between. Here the CDR3 DNA reads TGCGCCAGCAGCTTGGCCGGGAGTAACGGGGAGCTGTTTTTT. Its translation: CASSLAGSNGELFF.

The sample holds a few counts of this clone. This chain joins TRBV19 and TRBJ1-6; the D gene is possibly TRBD1 (5 bases). Between the trimmed V and J ends, which lost 4 bases and 10 bases, there was a span of 14 bases. CDR1 is LNHDA, CDR2 SQIVND, per germline (reference sequence). The CDR3 spans 14 residues. The CDR3, as DNA: TGTGCCAGTAGTAGTGGCCCAGGGATCTCACCCCTCCACTTT. This gives the protein CASSSGPGISPLHF.

This clone was detected a few times. This chain links TRBV7-2 with TRBJ2-5; no clear D gene. In germline, CDR1 is SGHTA, CDR2 FQGNSA. V was shortened by 5 bases and J by 4 bases, with 11 bases between the two germline ends. This CDR3 region has 13 residues. The CDR3 protein is CASSPLSGETQYF. CDR3 DNA: TGTGCCAGCAGCCCTCTCTCAGGAGAGACCCAGTACTTC.

The rearrangement links TRBV18 to TRBJ2-7; D is undetermined. Germline V gives CDR1 KGHSH, CDR2 LQKENI. This CDR3 has 14 amino acids. Trimming left V 5 bases short and J 0 bases short, with 11 bases between. The CDR3 DNA follows: TGTGCCAGCTCAAGCGACTTACTCTCCTACGAGCAGTACTTC. It is translated as CASSSDLLSYEQYF.

The chain links TRBV28 to TRBJ2-5, with 7 bases fitting TRBD1. The length of the CDR3 is 15 residues. Trimming took 2 bases from V and 1 from J; bases not matched to a gene: 4. CDR1 and CDR2 from the germline V gene are MDHEN and SYDVKM. The CDR3 region has the DNA TGTGCCAGCAGTTTAAGACAGGGTTTCCAAGAGACCCAGTACTTC. Encoded protein: CASSLRQGFQETQYF.

The V call is TRBV12-3 or TRBV12-4, the J call TRBJ2-4; TRBD2 matches 7 bases. With V trimmed by 8 bases and J by 4 bases, 5 bases remained unmatched. This CDR3 has 13 amino acids. The CDR3 region has the DNA TGTGCCAGCGCACCGGGACTAAAAAACATTCAGTACTTC. This codes for CASAPGLKNIQYF.

The V call is TRBV7-3, the J call TRBJ2-6; D not certain. V was shortened by 5 bases and J by 0 bases, with 5 bases between the two germline ends. Germline V gene sequence: CDR1 SGHTA, CDR2 FQGTGA. This CDR3 has 14 residues. CDR3: CASSPSSGANVLTF. The DNA for the CDR3 is TGTGCCAGCAGCCCTTCCTCTGGGGCCAACGTCCTGACTTTC.

This clone was seen a single time. This chain joins TRBV19 and TRBJ2-1, with TRBD2 identical over 13 bases. Germline V lookup: CDR1 LNHDA, CDR2 SQIVND (reference sequence). V lost 1 base to trimming and J lost 8 bases; unmatched junction nucleotides: 5. The CDR3 loop spans 16 amino acids. In DNA, the CDR3 is TGTGCCAGTAGTATAGGGACTAGCGGGAGTCCCCATGAGCAGTTCTTC. Its translation is CASSIGTSGSPHEQFF.

The chain employs TRBV2 and TRBJ1-2, with D unresolved. CDR1 and CDR2 (germline): SNHLY, FYNNEI. V was shortened by 2 bases and J by 10 bases, with 8 bases between the two germline ends. The CDR3 contains 11 residues. The CDR3, as DNA: TGTGCCAGCAGTGAAAATAGTTACTACACCTTC. Protein product: CASSENSYYTF.

The chain recombines TRBV5-1 with TRBJ2-5; 12 nucleotides agree with TRBD2. After removal of 4 bases from V and 3 bases from J, the junction contained 1 base not matched to a gene. CDR3 size: 14 residues. Germline V gene lookup returns CDR1 SGHRS and CDR2 YFSETQ. CDR3 sequence (DNA): TGCGCCAGCAGCAGGACTAGCGGGGAAGAGACCCAGTACTTC. Translation: CASSRTSGEETQYF. Based on the CDR3 plus reference TRBV5-1 and TRBJ2-5, the full variable domain is KAGVTQTPRYLIKTRGQQVTLSCSPISGHRSVSWYQQTPGQGLQFLFEYFSETQRNKGNFPGRFSGRQFSNSRSEMNVSTLELGDSALYLCASSRTSGEETQYFGPGTRLLVL.

The chain uses TRBV23-1 and TRBJ2-5; 9 bases agree with TRBD1. TRBV23-1 has ORF status, its function being uncertain. The V and J ends lost 6 bases and 5 bases, in that order; junction bases with no gene match: 13. The CDR3 consists of 16 residues. CDR3: CASRRTGARGGETQYF. The CDR3 bases are TGCGCCAGCAGGAGGACAGGGGCGCGAGGTGGGGAGACCCAGTACTTC.

The CDR3 nucleotides are TGTGCCATCAGTGGCTCAGGGACTAGCGGAGATACGCAGTATTTT. Translating gives CAISGSGTSGDTQYF. The chain is built from TRBV10-3 and TRBJ2-3; 11 nucleotides line up with TRBD2. CDR1 and CDR2 from the germline V gene are ENHRY and SYGVKD. This CDR3 region has 15 residues. After removal of 4 bases from V and 5 bases from J, the junction contained 5 bases not matched to a gene.

Note on this clone: Other DNA sequences in this sample translate to the same CDR3. This chain joins TRBV6-5 and TRBJ1-5, with TRBD1 identical over 10 bases. This CDR3 has 14 amino acids. With 5 bases clipped from V and 4 bases from J, the junction kept 2 bases outside the gene matches. Germline CDR1 MNHEY, CDR2 SVGAGI. The CDR3 region has the DNA TGTGCCAGCAGTCGGGACAGGGGAAATCAGCCCCAGCATTTT. Translating it yields CASSRDRGNQPQHF.

The table lists this clone with a few counts. The chain carries TRBV28 and TRBJ1-2, with TRBD1 as a possible D gene (6 bases). V was trimmed by 7 bases and J by 3 bases, leaving 15 bases between them. The CDR3 has 14 amino acids. From germline, CDR1 is MDHEN and CDR2 SYDVKM. As DNA, the CDR3 is TGTGCCAGCACCGTTACAGGGATGGACTATGGCTACACCTTC. This encodes CASTVTGMDYGYTF.

This clone was observed a handful of times. The J gene is TRBJ1-1, the V gene TRBV7-9, with unresolved D. This CDR3 spans 16 amino acids. Germline CDR1 is SEHNR and CDR2 is FQNEAQ (reference sequence). V was clipped by 1 base and J by 4 bases, with 16 bases between them. The CDR3 loop reads CASSLGPRGLVTEAFF. In nucleotides, the CDR3 is TGTGCCAGCAGCTTAGGCCCGCGAGGGTTAGTCACTGAAGCTTTCTTT.

The J gene is TRBJ1-2, the V gene TRBV7-9; D is unclear. CDR3 length equals 16 residues. Trimming shortened V by 1 base and J by 2 bases, and 14 bases separated the two germline ends. Germline V gives CDR1 SEHNR, CDR2 FQNEAQ (reference sequence). The CDR3 DNA is TGTGCCAGCAGCTTAGAGATGCTAGGCGGGAACTATGGCTACACCTTC. Residues: CASSLEMLGGNYGYTF.

In this sample, this clone turned up a few times. Mismatch with germline at one junction end may stem from a read error. The rearrangement joins TRBV12-3 or TRBV12-4 to TRBJ1-1; no clear D gene. CDR3 length: 13 residues. This CDR3 is CASSTVMKTEAFF. The CDR3 DNA reads as TGTGCCAGCAGCACAGTAATGAAGACTGAAGCTTTCTTT.

The chain has TRBV20-1 and TRBJ2-5; 9 nucleotides match TRBD2. Germline V gene lookup returns CDR1 DFQATT and CDR2 SNEGSKA (reference sequence). The CDR3 runs to 15 residues. V lost 3 bases and J lost 3; bases outside the gene matches: 8. The CDR3 loop reads CSASRSSGTKETQYF. CDR3 in DNA: TGCAGTGCTAGTCGGTCTAGCGGGACCAAAGAGACCCAGTACTTC.

The gene calls are TRBV7-3 and TRBJ1-1; D remains ambiguous. The germline V gene encodes CDR1 SGHTA and CDR2 FQGTGA. V lost 2 bases and J lost 0, with 4 bases in between. This CDR3 is 13 amino acids long. The CDR3 spells CASSLEVNTEAFF. The CDR3, as DNA: TGTGCCAGCAGCTTAGAGGTGAACACTGAAGCTTTCTTT.

This clone was counted only a few times. The rearrangement uses TRBV4-1 and TRBJ1-1; the D is unclear. V lost 6 bases, J lost 5 bases, and 13 bases lay in between. CDR3 length equals 13 residues. Germline V CDR1 and CDR2: MGHRA, YSYEKL. The CDR3 here is CASRLTPATEAFF. As DNA, the CDR3 is TGCGCCAGCAGACTAACCCCGGCTACTGAAGCTTTCTTT.

This chain links TRBV6-6 with TRBJ2-7, with D possibly being TRBD1 (5 bases). This CDR3 contains 13 residues. V lost 10 bases, J lost 2 bases, and 15 bases lay in between. Germline V lookup: CDR1 MNHNY, CDR2 SVGAGI (reference sequence). Written as DNA, the CDR3 is TGTGCCACCTCCCCCGACAGTCCCTACGAGCAGTACTTC. It yields the protein CATSPDSPYEQYF.

This rearrangement joins TRBV6-5 to TRBJ1-4; TRBD1 matches at 7 bases. Losses at the gene ends were 5 bases for V and 7 bases for J; bases not matched to a gene: 10. There are 15 residues in the CDR3. Per the germline V gene, CDR1 is MNHEY and CDR2 is SVGAGI. CDR3 loop: CASSPDRARGEKLFF. The DNA of the CDR3 is TGTGCCAGCAGTCCTGACAGGGCGAGGGGTGAAAAACTGTTTTTT.

This chain connects TRBV13 to TRBJ2-3, with 8 positions matching TRBD1. Germline loops: CDR1 PRHDT, CDR2 FYEKMQ (reference sequence). V was clipped by 5 bases and J by 8 bases; unmatched bases: 15. The CDR3 length is 16 residues. The CDR3 bases are TGTGCCAGCAGCCTCCGGACAGGGTTAAGTATGGGTACGCAGTATTTT. Its protein product is CASSLRTGLSMGTQYF.

J is TRBJ2-1 and V is TRBV7-8; 10 bases line up with TRBD2. CDR3 size: 14 residues. After removal of 6 bases from V and 9 bases from J, the junction contained 8 bases not matched to a gene. The germline V gene encodes CDR1 SGHVS and CDR2 FQNEAQ. Written as DNA, the CDR3 is TGTGCCAGCAGTGCCACGGGACTAGCGAGTGAGCAGTTCTTC. Translated: CASSATGLASEQFF.